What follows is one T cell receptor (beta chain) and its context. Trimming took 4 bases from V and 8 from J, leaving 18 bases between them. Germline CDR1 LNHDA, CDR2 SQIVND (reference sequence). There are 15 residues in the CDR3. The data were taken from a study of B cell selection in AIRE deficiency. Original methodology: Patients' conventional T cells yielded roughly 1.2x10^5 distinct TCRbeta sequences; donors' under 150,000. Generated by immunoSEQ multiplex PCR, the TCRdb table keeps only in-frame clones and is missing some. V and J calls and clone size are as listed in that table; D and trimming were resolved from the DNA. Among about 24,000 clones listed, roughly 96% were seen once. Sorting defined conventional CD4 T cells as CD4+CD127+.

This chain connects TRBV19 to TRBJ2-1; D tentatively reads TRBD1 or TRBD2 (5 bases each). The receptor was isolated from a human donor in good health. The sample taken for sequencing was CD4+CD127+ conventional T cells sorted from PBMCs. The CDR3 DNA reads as TGTGCCAGTAGTAGGGCGAACCTTGGGGGATATGAGCAGTTCTTC. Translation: CASSRANLGGYEQFF.